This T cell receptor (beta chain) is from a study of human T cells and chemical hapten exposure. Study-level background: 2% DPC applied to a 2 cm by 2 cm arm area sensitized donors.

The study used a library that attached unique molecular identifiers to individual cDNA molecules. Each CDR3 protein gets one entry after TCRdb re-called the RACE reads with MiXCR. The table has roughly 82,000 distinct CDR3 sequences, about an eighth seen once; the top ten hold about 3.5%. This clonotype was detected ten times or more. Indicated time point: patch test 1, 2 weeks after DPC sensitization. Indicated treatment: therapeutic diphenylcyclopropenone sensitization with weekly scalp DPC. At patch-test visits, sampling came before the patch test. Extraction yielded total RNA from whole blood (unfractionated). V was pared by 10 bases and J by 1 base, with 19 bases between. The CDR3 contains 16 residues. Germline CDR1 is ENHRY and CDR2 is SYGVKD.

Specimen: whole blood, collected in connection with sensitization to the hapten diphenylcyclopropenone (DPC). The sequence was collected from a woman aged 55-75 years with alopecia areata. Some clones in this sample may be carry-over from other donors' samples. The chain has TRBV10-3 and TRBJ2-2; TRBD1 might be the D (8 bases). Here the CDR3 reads CASSWGGTGNTGELFF. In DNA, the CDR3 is TGTGCCAGCTCTTGGGGAGGGACAGGGAACACCGGGGAGCTGTTTTTT.